This T cell receptor beta chain appears in the sequencing data of a study of shared clonotypes between healthy human individuals. The CDR3 is made up of 16 amino acids. Trimming stripped 1 base from V and 7 bases from J, with 17 bases between. Germline CDR1 is LGHNA and CDR2 is YSLEER. Some clones are missing from TCRdb's copy, which holds only in-frame ones; the method was immunoSEQ multiplex PCR. The sample shows approximately 1.5 million clones, less than 99% of them seen only once. The receptor was derived from a man aged 25-45 years in good health. Sequencing was performed on naive CD4+ T cells sorted from blood. This sample's subset: CD45RA+ positively selected. The gene calls are TRBV4-3 and TRBJ2-1, with no clear D. The CDR3 reads CASSQVPAGELNEQFF. The CDR3 DNA sequence: TGCGCCAGCAGCCAAGTTCCGGCCGGAGAGTTGAATGAGCAGTTCTTC.